This TCR beta chain was identified during a study of cytomegalovirus exposure and HLA in healthy donors. Sequencing used immunoSEQ multiplex PCR; TCRdb keeps in-frame clones, though not all of them. In the table there are 150,000 to 200,000 clones, around nine tenths of which are singletons. Germline V gene data show CDR1 as MGHDK and CDR2 as SYGVNS. V gave up 6 bases and J gave up 6 bases, with 15 bases separating them. The CDR3 length is 14 residues. The clonotype was recovered from a man between 25 and 39 years old in good health and CMV-seropositive. J is TRBJ2-1 and V is TRBV25-1; D is possibly TRBD1 (6 bases). The specimen sequenced was PBMCs. As DNA, the CDR3 is TGTGCCAGCAGAGGGTCCTTGACAGGCAATGAGCAGTTCTTC. This codes for CASRGSLTGNEQFF.